The sample holds a few counts of the clone carrying this T cell receptor beta chain. As yet, its antigen is unknown. TCRdb recomputed calls from the reads with MiXCR, one row per CDR3 protein. The repertoire holds approximately 150,000 distinct CDR3 sequences, with approximately 17% as singletons. The sample belongs to a study of T cell repertoires in cytomegalovirus infection. The overall study: From public TCR beta signatures came an indication of both CMV infection and matching HLA type.

The ends lost 5 bases at V and 3 bases at J; junction bases unmatched: 6. The germline gives CDR1 SQVTM, CDR2 ANQGSEA. The CDR3 loop spans 13 amino acids. Regarding the study as a whole: The response measured ex vivo was dominated by TCR beta clonotypes (HLA-C-restricted and CMV-specific). Identification of carriers of CMV plus the relevant HLA was performed using cumulative public TCR beta family frequency.

The sequencing sample was made of CD8+ T cells from PBMCs. This chain connects TRBV29-1 to TRBJ2-7; 8 nucleotides agree with TRBD1. This sequence was found in a human donor in good health (CMV status not recorded). Some clones in this sample may be carry-over from other donors' samples. This chain's CDR3 is CSVRTGKGYEQYF. The CDR3 DNA is TGCAGCGTTAGGACAGGGAAGGGCTACGAGCAGTACTTC.